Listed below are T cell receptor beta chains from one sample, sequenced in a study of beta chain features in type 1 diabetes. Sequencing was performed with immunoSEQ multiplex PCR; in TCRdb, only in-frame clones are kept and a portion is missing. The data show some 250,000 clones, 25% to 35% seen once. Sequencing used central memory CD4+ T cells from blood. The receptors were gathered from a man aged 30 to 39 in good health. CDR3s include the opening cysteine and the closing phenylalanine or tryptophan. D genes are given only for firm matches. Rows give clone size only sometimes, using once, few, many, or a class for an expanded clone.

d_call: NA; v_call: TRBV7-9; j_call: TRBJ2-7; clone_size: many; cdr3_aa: CASSPGGWGYEQYF; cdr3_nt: TGTGCCAGCAGCCCTGGAGGCTGGGGATACGAGCAGTACTTC
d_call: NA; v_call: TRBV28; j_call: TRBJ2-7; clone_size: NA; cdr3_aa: CASSSRVQGLGRYEQYF; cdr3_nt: TGTGCCAGCAGCTCCAGAGTTCAGGGGTTGGGAAGATACGAGCAGTACTTC
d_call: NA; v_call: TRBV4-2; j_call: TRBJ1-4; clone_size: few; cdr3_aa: CASSQDVRNNEKLFF; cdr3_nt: TGTGCCAGCAGCCAAGATGTCCGTAATAATGAAAAACTGTTTTTT
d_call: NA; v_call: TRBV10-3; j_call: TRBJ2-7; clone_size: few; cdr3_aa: CAISGTPGDEQYF; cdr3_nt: TGTGCCATCAGTGGGACGCCGGGGGACGAGCAGTACTTC
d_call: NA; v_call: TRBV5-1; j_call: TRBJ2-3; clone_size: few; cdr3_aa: CASSLTGFIDTQYF; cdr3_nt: TGCGCCAGCAGCCTCACAGGGTTCATAGATACGCAGTATTTT
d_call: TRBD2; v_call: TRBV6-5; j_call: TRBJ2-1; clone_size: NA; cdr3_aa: CASSSPSAGGNNEQFF; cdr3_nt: TGTGCCAGCAGTTCCCCGTCTGCGGGAGGAAACAATGAGCAGTTCTTC
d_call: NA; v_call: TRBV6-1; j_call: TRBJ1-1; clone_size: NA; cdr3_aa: CASSRDLSGTEAFF; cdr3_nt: TGTGCCAGCAGTCGGGACTTATCGGGCACTGAAGCTTTCTTT
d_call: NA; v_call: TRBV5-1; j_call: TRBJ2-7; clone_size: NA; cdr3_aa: CASSFTVSYEQYF; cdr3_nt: TGCGCCAGCAGCTTCACTGTCTCCTACGAGCAGTACTTC
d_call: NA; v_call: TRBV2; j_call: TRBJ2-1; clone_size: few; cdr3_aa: CASSERGTSYNEQFF; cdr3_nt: TGTGCCAGCAGTGAGAGGGGGACCTCCTACAATGAGCAGTTCTTC
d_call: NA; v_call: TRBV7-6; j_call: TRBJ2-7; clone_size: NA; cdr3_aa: CASSPVGRGYEQYF; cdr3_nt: TGTGCCAGCAGCCCTGTAGGCCGGGGGTACGAGCAGTACTTC
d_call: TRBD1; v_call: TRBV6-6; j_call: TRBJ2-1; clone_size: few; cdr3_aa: CASGSGDRGANEQFF; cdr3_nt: TGTGCCAGCGGGTCTGGGGACAGGGGTGCGAATGAGCAGTTCTTC
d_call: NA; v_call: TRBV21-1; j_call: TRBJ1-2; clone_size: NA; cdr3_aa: CSPTYGYTF; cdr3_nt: TGTTCCCCTACCTATGGCTACACCTTC
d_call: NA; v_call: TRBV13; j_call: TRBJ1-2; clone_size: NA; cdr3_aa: CASTPGTGYTF; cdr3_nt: TGTGCCAGCACCCCGGGAACTGGCTACACCTTC
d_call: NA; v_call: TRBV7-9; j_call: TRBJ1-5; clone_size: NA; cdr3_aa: CASSPLRGHQPQHF; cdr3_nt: TGTGCCAGCAGCCCCCTCCGGGGGCATCAGCCCCAGCATTTT
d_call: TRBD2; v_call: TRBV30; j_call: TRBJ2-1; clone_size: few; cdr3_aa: CACKLAGVYNEQFF; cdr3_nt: TGTGCCTGTAAGCTAGCGGGGGTCTACAATGAGCAGTTCTTC
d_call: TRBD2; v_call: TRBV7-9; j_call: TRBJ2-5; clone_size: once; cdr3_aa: CASSPTLGGETQYF; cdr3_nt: TGTGCCAGCAGCCCGACACTCGGGGGGGAGACCCAGTACTTC
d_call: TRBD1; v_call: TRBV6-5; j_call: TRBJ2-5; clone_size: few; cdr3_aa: CASSYGQGGGETQYF; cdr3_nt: TGTGCCAGCAGTTACGGACAGGGGGGAGGGGAGACCCAGTACTTC
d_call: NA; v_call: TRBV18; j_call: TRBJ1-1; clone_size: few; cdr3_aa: CASSRNRANMNTEAFF; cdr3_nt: TGTGCCAGCTCACGAAACCGGGCTAACATGAACACTGAAGCTTTCTTT
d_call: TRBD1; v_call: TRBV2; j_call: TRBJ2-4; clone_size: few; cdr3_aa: CASSADRAWNIQYF; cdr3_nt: TGTGCCAGCAGTGCGGACAGGGCTTGGAACATTCAGTACTTC
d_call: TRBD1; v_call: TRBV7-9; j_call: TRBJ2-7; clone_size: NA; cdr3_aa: CASSPDRVAYEQYF; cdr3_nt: TGTGCCAGCAGCCCCGACAGGGTCGCCTACGAGCAGTACTTC
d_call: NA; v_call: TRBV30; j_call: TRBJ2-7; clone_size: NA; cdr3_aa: CAWSPASGGVGEQYF; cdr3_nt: TGTGCCTGGAGCCCAGCGTCGGGCGGGGTAGGCGAGCAGTACTTC
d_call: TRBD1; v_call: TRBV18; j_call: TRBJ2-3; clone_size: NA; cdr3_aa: CASSRAAGTVWTDTQYF; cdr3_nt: TGTGCCAGCTCACGGGCGGCCGGGACAGTATGGACAGATACGCAGTATTTT
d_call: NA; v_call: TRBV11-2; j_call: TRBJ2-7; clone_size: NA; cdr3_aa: CASSLASGTAYEQYF; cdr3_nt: TGTGCCAGCAGCTTAGCGTCCGGGACGGCCTACGAGCAGTACTTC
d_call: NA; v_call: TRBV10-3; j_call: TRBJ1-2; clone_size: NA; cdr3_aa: CAISETGYGYTF; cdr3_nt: TGTGCCATCAGTGAGACAGGGTATGGCTACACCTTC
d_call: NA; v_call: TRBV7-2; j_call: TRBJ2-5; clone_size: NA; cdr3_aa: CASSLGEETQYF; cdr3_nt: TGTGCCAGCAGCTTAGGAGAAGAGACCCAGTACTTC
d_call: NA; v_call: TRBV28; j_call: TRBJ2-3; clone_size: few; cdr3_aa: CASTYGAGPDTQYF; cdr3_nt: TGTGCCAGCACTTACGGCGCGGGGCCGGATACGCAGTATTTT
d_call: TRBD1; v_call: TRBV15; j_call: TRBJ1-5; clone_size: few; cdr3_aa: CATSRVGQGQRPGQPQHF; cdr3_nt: TGTGCCACCAGCAGAGTCGGACAGGGGCAACGGCCGGGTCAGCCCCAGCATTTT
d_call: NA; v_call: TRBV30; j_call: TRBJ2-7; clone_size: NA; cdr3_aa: CAWSVRRELDEQYF; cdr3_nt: TGTGCCTGGAGTGTACGACGGGAGTTGGACGAGCAGTACTTC
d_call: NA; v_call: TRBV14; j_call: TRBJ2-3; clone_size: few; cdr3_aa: CASSQDKGRGDIVGDTQYF; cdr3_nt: TGTGCCAGCAGCCAAGATAAAGGGCGAGGGGATATCGTTGGAGATACGCAGTATTTT
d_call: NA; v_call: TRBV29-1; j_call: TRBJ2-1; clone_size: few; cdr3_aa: CSVGDSYNEQFF; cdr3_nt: TGCAGCGTTGGAGACAGTTACAATGAGCAGTTCTTC
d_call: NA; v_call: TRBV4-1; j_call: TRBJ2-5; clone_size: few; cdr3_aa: CASSQVVAETQYF; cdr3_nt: TGCGCCAGCAGCCAAGTCGTAGCAGAGACCCAGTACTTC
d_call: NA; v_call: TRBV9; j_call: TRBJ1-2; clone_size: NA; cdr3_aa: CASSGAPGDGYTF; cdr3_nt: TGTGCCAGCAGCGGTGCCCCAGGGGACGGCTACACCTTC
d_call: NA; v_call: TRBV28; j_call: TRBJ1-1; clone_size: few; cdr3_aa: CASSLGRVHTEAFF; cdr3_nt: TGTGCCAGCAGTCTGGGGAGAGTCCACACTGAAGCTTTCTTT
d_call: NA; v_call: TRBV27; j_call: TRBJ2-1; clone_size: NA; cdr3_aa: CASSLQRPSSYNEQFF; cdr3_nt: TGTGCCAGCAGTTTACAGCGCCCGAGCTCCTACAATGAGCAGTTCTTC
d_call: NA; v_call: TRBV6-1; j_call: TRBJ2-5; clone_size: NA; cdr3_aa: CASSHQTDQETQYF; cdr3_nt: TGTGCCAGCAGCCACCAGACGGACCAAGAGACCCAGTACTTC
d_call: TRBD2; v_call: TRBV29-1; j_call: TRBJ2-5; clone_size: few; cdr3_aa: CSVELQGLTQETQYF; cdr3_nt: TGCAGCGTTGAACTGCAGGGACTAACCCAAGAGACCCAGTACTTC
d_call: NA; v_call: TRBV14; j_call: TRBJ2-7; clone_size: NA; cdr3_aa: CASSQKQGKVSYEQYF; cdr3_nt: TGTGCCAGCAGCCAGAAACAGGGAAAAGTCTCCTACGAGCAGTACTTC
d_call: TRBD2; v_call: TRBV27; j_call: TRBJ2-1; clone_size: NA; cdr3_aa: CASSPQGSGRGNEQFF; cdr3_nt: TGTGCCAGCAGCCCGCAGGGAAGCGGGAGGGGGAATGAGCAGTTCTTC
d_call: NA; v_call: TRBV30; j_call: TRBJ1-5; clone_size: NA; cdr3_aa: CAWSADSNQPQHF; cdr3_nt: TGTGCCTGGAGTGCGGACAGCAATCAGCCCCAGCATTTT
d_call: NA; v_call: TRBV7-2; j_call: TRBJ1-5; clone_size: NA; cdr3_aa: CASSLAGRSNQPQHF; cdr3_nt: TGTGCCAGCAGCTTAGCTGGCAGGAGCAATCAGCCCCAGCATTTT
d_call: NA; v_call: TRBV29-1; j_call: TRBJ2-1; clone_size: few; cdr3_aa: CSVDGADTYNEQFF; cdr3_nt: TGCAGCGTTGACGGGGCCGACACCTACAATGAGCAGTTCTTC
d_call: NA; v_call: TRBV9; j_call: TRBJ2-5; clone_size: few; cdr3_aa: CASSGYSETQYF; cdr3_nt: TGTGCCAGCAGCGGGTATTCGGAGACCCAGTACTTC
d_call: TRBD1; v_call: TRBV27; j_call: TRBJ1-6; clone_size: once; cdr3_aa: CASSFNRGGQNSPLHF; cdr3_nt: TGTGCCAGCAGTTTCAATAGAGGGGGCCAGAATTCACCCCTCCACTTT
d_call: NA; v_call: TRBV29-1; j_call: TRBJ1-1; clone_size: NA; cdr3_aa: CSGGSVNTEAFF; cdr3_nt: TGCAGCGGGGGGAGTGTGAACACTGAAGCTTTCTTT
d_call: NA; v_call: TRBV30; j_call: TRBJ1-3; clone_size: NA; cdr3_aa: CAWSESSGNTIYF; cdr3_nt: TGTGCCTGGAGTGAATCCTCTGGAAACACCATATATTTT
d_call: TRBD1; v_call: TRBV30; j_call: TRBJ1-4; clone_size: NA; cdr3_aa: CASGGGELFF; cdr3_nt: TGTGCCTCAGGGGGAGGCGAACTGTTTTTT
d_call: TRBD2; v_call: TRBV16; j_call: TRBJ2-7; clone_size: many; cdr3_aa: CASSREGYQQYF; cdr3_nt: TGTGCCAGCAGCCGGGAGGGCTACCAGCAGTACTTC
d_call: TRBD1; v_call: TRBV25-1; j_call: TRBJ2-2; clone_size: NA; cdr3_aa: CASSQGTANTGELFF; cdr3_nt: TGTGCCAGCAGTCAAGGGACAGCTAACACCGGGGAGCTGTTTTTT
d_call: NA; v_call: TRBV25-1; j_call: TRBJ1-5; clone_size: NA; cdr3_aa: CASSEGAQPQHF; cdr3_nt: TGTGCCAGCAGTGAAGGAGCGCAGCCCCAGCATTTT
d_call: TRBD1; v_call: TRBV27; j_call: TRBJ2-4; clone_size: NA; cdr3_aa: CASSRGTGGADKNIQYF; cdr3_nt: TGTGCCAGCAGTAGGGGCACAGGGGGCGCCGACAAAAACATTCAGTACTTC
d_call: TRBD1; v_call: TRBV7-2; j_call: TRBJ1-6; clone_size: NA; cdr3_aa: CASTQGTGYSPLHF; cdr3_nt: TGTGCCAGCACCCAGGGGACAGGGTATTCACCCCTCCACTTT
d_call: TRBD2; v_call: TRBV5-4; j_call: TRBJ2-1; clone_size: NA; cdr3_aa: CASSSGLAGGDNEQFF; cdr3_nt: TGTGCCAGCAGCTCGGGACTAGCGGGAGGCGACAATGAGCAGTTCTTC
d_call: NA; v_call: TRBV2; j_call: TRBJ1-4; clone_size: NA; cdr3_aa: CASSGQRATNEKLFF; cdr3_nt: TGTGCCAGCAGTGGGCAGAGAGCAACTAATGAAAAACTGTTTTTT